A selection of T cell receptor beta chains follows, all from one sample in a study of blood T cells in healthy people across ages. Each CDR3 protein gets one entry after TCRdb re-called the 5' RACE reads with MiXCR. The sample includes about 750,000 distinct CDR3 sequences, roughly 50% of them seen just once. Input material: blood. The receptors originated from a man aged 80 or over in good health. The CDR3 runs from the conserved cysteine through the conserved F or W. D genes are given only for firm matches. Not every row has a clone size; where given, it reads once, few, many or a size class.

V,D,size,J,CDR3,DNA
TRBV9,.,many,TRBJ2-5,CASSVLGIQETQYF,TGTGCCAGCAGCGTCTTGGGGATCCAAGAGACCCAGTACTTC
TRBV13,.,.,TRBJ2-7,CASSSLMQRTEYSYEQYF,TGTGCCAGCAGCTCCCTTATGCAAAGGACGGAATACTCCTACGAGCAGTACTTC
TRBV4-1,.,.,TRBJ2-7,CASSQGADFSYEQYF,TGCGCCAGCAGCCAAGGAGCGGATTTCTCCTACGAGCAGTACTTC
TRBV5-1,.,.,TRBJ1-4,CASSWAGVGEKLFF,TGCGCCAGCAGCTGGGCAGGGGTTGGCGAAAAACTGTTTTTT
TRBV12-3/TRBV12-4,.,few,TRBJ2-3,CASSRTGIAGRYAYF,TGTGCCAGCAGCCGGACAGGAATCGCCGGGAGATACGCGTATTTT
TRBV5-1,.,.,TRBJ1-2,CASSLVLQGFDGYTF,TGCGCCAGCAGCTTGGTATTACAGGGATTCGACGGCTACACCTTC
TRBV7-2,.,few,TRBJ2-1,CASSPASSRNEQFF,TGTGCCAGCAGCCCGGCTAGCTCAAGGAATGAGCAGTTCTTC
TRBV20-1,TRBD2,.,TRBJ2-7,CSARPSGRKRSYEQYF,TGCAGTGCTAGGCCCAGCGGGAGAAAAAGGAGCTACGAGCAGTACTTC
TRBV6-6,.,.,TRBJ1-1,CASSYPDRGAEAFF,TGTGCCAGCAGTTACCCCGACCGGGGTGCTGAAGCTTTCTTT
TRBV6-5,TRBD2,.,TRBJ2-7,CASSYSRASGRNEQYF,TGTGCCAGCAGTTACTCGAGGGCTAGCGGGAGAAACGAGCAGTACTTC
TRBV20-1,.,.,TRBJ2-1,CSARDLGRSNNEQFF,TGCAGTGCTAGAGATCTTGGACGGTCAAACAATGAGCAGTTCTTC
TRBV20-1,TRBD2,.,TRBJ2-3,CSARVGSGGTQYF,TGCAGTGCTAGAGTCGGGAGCGGGGGTACGCAGTATTTT
TRBV24-1,TRBD2,.,TRBJ2-1,CATSEAAAGHYNEQFF,TGTGCCACCAGTGAGGCGGCAGCGGGGCACTACAATGAGCAGTTCTTC
TRBV6-5,.,.,TRBJ2-1,CACGTSHEQFF,TGTGCCTGCGGGACATCCCACGAGCAGTTCTTC
TRBV7-2,.,few,TRBJ1-4,CASSSPRQNEKLFF,TGTGCCAGCAGCTCCCCTAGACAGAATGAAAAACTGTTTTTT
TRBV12-3/TRBV12-4,.,.,TRBJ1-2,CASSFSRVSGYTF,TGTGCCAGCAGTTTCTCAAGGGTGAGCGGCTACACCTTC
TRBV11-2,.,few,TRBJ2-1,CASSFQGNEQFF,TGTGCCAGCAGCTTCCAGGGGAATGAGCAGTTCTTC
TRBV5-1,.,few,TRBJ2-5,CASSFGGLQETQYF,TGCGCCAGCAGCTTCGGGGGTCTGCAAGAGACCCAGTACTTC
TRBV9,TRBD2,.,TRBJ2-3,CASSPGAGGITDTQYF,TGTGCCAGCAGCCCGGGAGCGGGAGGGATCACAGATACGCAGTATTTT